A selection of T cell receptor beta chains follows, all from one sample in a study of cytomegalovirus exposure and HLA in healthy donors. TCRdb's table, derived via immunoSEQ multiplex PCR, lists solely in-frame clones and lacks some. This sample has more than 110,000 clones, with 70% to 75% found just once. Sequencing was performed on PBMCs. Receptors were obtained from a woman in her 40s in good health and CMV-seronegative. The CDR3 runs from the conserved cysteine through the conserved F or W. D genes are given only for firm matches. Where a row states a size, it is once, few, many or the class of an expanded clone; other rows omit it.

cdr3_nt: TGTGCCAGCAGTCCTTATAGCGGGACTAGCGGGGGGGCCAATACGCAGTATTTT; cdr3_aa: CASSPYSGTSGGANTQYF; d_call: TRBD2; j_call: TRBJ2-3; v_call: TRBV28; clone_size: .
cdr3_nt: TGCGCCAGCAGCTTTTCGACAGGGTCTGGCTCTGGAAACACCATATATTTT; cdr3_aa: CASSFSTGSGSGNTIYF; d_call: TRBD1; j_call: TRBJ1-3; v_call: TRBV5-1; clone_size: once
cdr3_nt: TGTGCCAGCGGAGGGTCTAGCGGGGGGCAAGAGACCCAGTACTTC; cdr3_aa: CASGGSSGGQETQYF; d_call: .; j_call: TRBJ2-5; v_call: TRBV21-1; clone_size: .
cdr3_nt: TGCAGCGTAGGGGACAGGGCTAACTATGGCTACACCTTC; cdr3_aa: CSVGDRANYGYTF; d_call: TRBD1; j_call: TRBJ1-2; v_call: TRBV29-1; clone_size: once
cdr3_nt: TGTGCCAGCAGTGTCACAGGGAGCACTGAAGCTTTCTTT; cdr3_aa: CASSVTGSTEAFF; d_call: .; j_call: TRBJ1-1; v_call: TRBV6-5; clone_size: few
cdr3_nt: TGTGCCAGCCGGATTAGCGGGGGGGCATTGGAGACCCAGTACTTC; cdr3_aa: CASRISGGALETQYF; d_call: TRBD2; j_call: TRBJ2-5; v_call: TRBV19; clone_size: once
cdr3_nt: TGTGCCAGCAGCCAACCCTCCGGGACAGGGTATTTGGGCTACACCTTC; cdr3_aa: CASSQPSGTGYLGYTF; d_call: TRBD1; j_call: TRBJ1-2; v_call: TRBV28; clone_size: .
cdr3_nt: TGTGCCAGCAGCCTAACCGGGACAGGGACCTACGAGCAGTACTTC; cdr3_aa: CASSLTGTGTYEQYF; d_call: TRBD1; j_call: TRBJ2-7; v_call: TRBV7-3; clone_size: .
cdr3_nt: TGTGCCAGCGCACTAGCGGGGGGGCTCTACAATGAGCAGTTCTTC; cdr3_aa: CASALAGGLYNEQFF; d_call: TRBD2; j_call: TRBJ2-1; v_call: TRBV7-2; clone_size: .
cdr3_nt: TGCAGCGACGTGAGCGGGGACCACTACAATGAGCAGTTCTTC; cdr3_aa: CSDVSGDHYNEQFF; d_call: TRBD2; j_call: TRBJ2-1; v_call: TRBV29-1; clone_size: .
cdr3_nt: TGTGCCAGCAGTTGGTCAGGGTCAGATGGCTACACCTTC; cdr3_aa: CASSWSGSDGYTF; d_call: .; j_call: TRBJ1-2; v_call: TRBV27; clone_size: .
cdr3_nt: TGTGCCAGCAGCTTGACAGGGATCTCCGGGGAGCTGTTTTTT; cdr3_aa: CASSLTGISGELFF; d_call: TRBD1; j_call: TRBJ2-2; v_call: TRBV7-9; clone_size: .
cdr3_nt: TGTGCCAGCGGGGCGGGGGAGGACAATGAGCAGTTCTTC; cdr3_aa: CASGAGEDNEQFF; d_call: TRBD2; j_call: TRBJ2-1; v_call: TRBV6-5; clone_size: .
cdr3_nt: TGTGCCAGCGCTCGGGGGGTCAGCAATCAGCCCCAGCATTTT; cdr3_aa: CASARGVSNQPQHF; d_call: .; j_call: TRBJ1-5; v_call: TRBV9; clone_size: .
cdr3_nt: TGTGCCAGCAGATGGGACAGGGAAGGACCAACTAATGAAAAACTGTTTTTT; cdr3_aa: CASRWDREGPTNEKLFF; d_call: TRBD1; j_call: TRBJ1-4; v_call: TRBV2; clone_size: .
cdr3_nt: TGTGCCAGCAGCTTGTGGGGGGATAACTATGGCTACACCTTC; cdr3_aa: CASSLWGDNYGYTF; d_call: .; j_call: TRBJ1-2; v_call: TRBV5-4; clone_size: .
cdr3_nt: TGTGCCAGCAGCTTGGGCTCCGGTCACCAAGAGACCCAGTACTTC; cdr3_aa: CASSLGSGHQETQYF; d_call: .; j_call: TRBJ2-5; v_call: TRBV5-6; clone_size: few
cdr3_nt: TGTGCCAGCAGTGACAACAGGGTCGGTGAAAAACTGTTTTTT; cdr3_aa: CASSDNRVGEKLFF; d_call: .; j_call: TRBJ1-4; v_call: TRBV2; clone_size: few
cdr3_nt: TGTGCCAGCAGCGTGTGGGGGGACACTGAAGCTTTCTTT; cdr3_aa: CASSVWGDTEAFF; d_call: .; j_call: TRBJ1-1; v_call: TRBV9; clone_size: .
cdr3_nt: TGTGCCAGCAGCCAAGATCCGGGAGGGCCTAGCACAGATACGCAGTATTTT; cdr3_aa: CASSQDPGGPSTDTQYF; d_call: TRBD2; j_call: TRBJ2-3; v_call: TRBV4-2; clone_size: .
cdr3_nt: TGCGCCAGCAGCTTGATAGGGTCTAGCGGGGACTCTGAGCAGTTCTTC; cdr3_aa: CASSLIGSSGDSEQFF; d_call: TRBD2; j_call: TRBJ2-1; v_call: TRBV5-1; clone_size: .
cdr3_nt: TGTGCCAGCAGCGTATCGGGACAGGGGGCTCGGGGCTACACCTTC; cdr3_aa: CASSVSGQGARGYTF; d_call: TRBD1; j_call: TRBJ1-2; v_call: TRBV9; clone_size: .
cdr3_nt: TGTGCCAGCTCTCCCGAGAGACAGAATAATGAAAAACTGTTTTTT; cdr3_aa: CASSPERQNNEKLFF; d_call: .; j_call: TRBJ1-4; v_call: TRBV18; clone_size: few
cdr3_nt: TGTGCCAGCAGGAGAACAGGCTCCTACGAGCAGTACTTC; cdr3_aa: CASRRTGSYEQYF; d_call: .; j_call: TRBJ2-7; v_call: TRBV6-1; clone_size: .